The 21 T cell receptor beta chains reported below all come from one sample, sequenced in a study of CD8+ T cells in alopecia areata. Indicated treatment: oral pan-JAK inhibitor, 5-10 mg twice daily. RNA, once extracted, was reverse transcribed into cDNA for use as the sequencing template. Sequenced by immunoSEQ multiplex PCR; TCRdb stores in-frame clones only, minus some. The sample lists roughly 40,000 clones, roughly 92% occurring once. The source was CD8+ T cells sorted from blood, collected at week 24, from a patient treated with tofacitinib. These receptors originate from a human donor with alopecia areata.

CDR3 residues: CASSSLGGISSYEQYF. CDR3 coding DNA: TGTGCCAGCAGCTCATTGGGGGGCATAAGCTCCTACGAGCAGTACTTC. The chain links TRBV7-9 to TRBJ2-7; either TRBD1 or TRBD2 may fit D (6 bases each). This CDR3 spans 16 amino acids. V was shortened by 4 bases and J by 0 bases, with 16 bases between the two germline ends. Germline CDR1 SEHNR, CDR2 FQNEAQ (reference sequence).

In this sample, this clone turned up once. V is TRBV5-1 and J is TRBJ1-1, with D maybe TRBD1 (5 bases). From germline, CDR1 is SGHRS and CDR2 YFSETQ. V dropped 3 bases and J dropped 1 base, with 10 bases sitting between them. There are 14 residues in the CDR3. CDR3 sequence reads: CASSSLQENTEAFF. CDR3 DNA sequence: TGCGCCAGCAGCTCGCTACAGGAGAACACTGAAGCTTTCTTT.

This chain uses TRBV27 with TRBJ2-5; possible D gene TRBD2, 6 bases. The CDR3 spans 17 residues. The germline V gene encodes CDR1 MNHEY and CDR2 SMNVEV (reference sequence). V lost 5 bases and J 0 bases, leaving 19 bases between the germline ends. CDR3 residues: CASSTLAEAGYQETQYF. DNA of the CDR3: TGTGCCAGCAGTACTTTAGCGGAAGCAGGGTACCAAGAGACCCAGTACTTC.

This chain uses TRBV6-5 with TRBJ2-1, with D perhaps given as TRBD1 or TRBD2 (6 bases each). Germline values: CDR1 MNHEY, CDR2 SVGAGI. V was trimmed by 7 bases and J by 7 bases, leaving 8 bases between them. The CDR3 loop spans 11 amino acids. CDR3 sequence (DNA): TGTGCCAGCACGGGGGCGAATGAGCAGTTCTTC. Amino acid sequence: CASTGANEQFF.

This clone is a singleton in its sample. V is TRBV4-1 and J is TRBJ2-7, with D possibly being TRBD2 (6 bases). Germline CDR1 and CDR2: MGHRA and YSYEKL. This CDR3 spans 14 amino acids. The V gene lost 4 bases and the J gene lost 3 bases, with 13 bases spanning the gap. In nucleotides, the CDR3 is TGCGCCAGCAGCCCGCGGGACTTAAGCTACGAGCAGTACTTC. Amino acids: CASSPRDLSYEQYF.

This clone was seen only once. J is TRBJ2-1 and V is TRBV27, with a possible D match to TRBD1 (6 bases). The CDR3 loop spans 14 amino acids. Germline lookup yields CDR1 MNHEY and CDR2 SMNVEV (reference sequence). Between the trimmed V and J ends, which lost 5 bases and 8 bases, there was a span of 16 bases. CDR3 sequence (DNA): TGTGCCAGCAGTCTCCCGCGTCCAGGGGATGAGCAGTTCTTC. This sequence encodes CASSLPRPGDEQFF.

The rearrangement joins TRBV5-6 to TRBJ2-1, with TRBD1 identical over 9 bases. With V trimmed by 3 bases and J by 6 bases, 7 bases remained unmatched. Germline-derived CDR1 and CDR2 are SGHDT and YYEEEE. This CDR3 has 15 amino acids. CDR3 in amino acids: CASSYRDREFNEQFF. In nucleotides, the CDR3 is TGTGCCAGCAGCTACCGGGACAGGGAGTTCAATGAGCAGTTCTTC.

This chain links TRBV29-1 with TRBJ2-1, with D tentatively TRBD1 or TRBD2 (5 bases each). This CDR3 spans 11 amino acids. The germline gives CDR1 SQVTM, CDR2 ANQGSEA. The CDR3 DNA reads as TGCAATGTCGACAGTCGGGGTGAGCAGTTCTTC. Encoded protein: CNVDSRGEQFF.

The chain joins TRBV4-1 to TRBJ1-2; no definite D call. With 0 bases removed from V and 3 bases from J, the gap between germline ends came to 11 bases. Germline CDR1 MGHRA, CDR2 YSYEKL. The CDR3 totals 15 residues. CDR3 loop: CASSQDPGWDYGYTF. CDR3 sequence (DNA): TGCGCCAGCAGCCAAGACCCCGGATGGGACTATGGCTACACCTTC.

The chain has TRBV30 and TRBJ2-7; D possibly matches TRBD1 or TRBD2 (5 bases each). V was trimmed by 5 bases and J by 4 bases, leaving 15 bases between them. Looked up from germline, CDR1 is GTSNPN and CDR2 is SVGIG (reference sequence). This CDR3 region has 13 residues. The CDR3 sequence: CAWQPGPAYEQYF. CDR3 nucleotide sequence: TGTGCCTGGCAACCGGGACCGGCATACGAGCAGTACTTC.

The chain couples TRBV7-9 to TRBJ2-7, with 8 positions matching TRBD2. J was trimmed by 2 bases and V by 1 base; bases with no gene match: 10. The CDR3 length is 17 residues. Germline V gives CDR1 SEHNR, CDR2 FQNEAQ (reference sequence). The CDR3 DNA follows: TGTGCCAGCAGCTTAGGGTTCGGTAGCGGGGTCACCTACGAGCAGTACTTC. This codes for CASSLGFGSGVTYEQYF. Full variable domain (missing parts from reference TRBV7-9 and TRBJ2-7): DTGVSQNPRHKITKRGQNVTFRCDPISEHNRLYWYRQTLGQGPEFLTYFQNEAQLEKSRLLSDRFSAERPKGSFSTLEIQRTEQGDSAMYLCASSLGFGSGVTYEQYFGPGTRLTVT.

Only one count was recorded for this clone. This sequence joins TRBV7-9 and TRBJ2-4; D is possibly TRBD2 (6 bases). The CDR3 sequence is 15 residues long. CDR1 and CDR2 (germline): SEHNR, FQNEAQ (reference sequence). Trimming cost V 5 bases and J 6 bases, with 17 bases left between them. CDR3 region: CASSPWGVQSNIQYF. In nucleotides, the CDR3 is TGTGCCAGCAGCCCCTGGGGGGTCCAATCAAACATTCAGTACTTC. The complete variable domain, with remaining parts taken from reference TRBV7-9 and TRBJ2-4, reads DTGVSQNPRHKITKRGQNVTFRCDPISEHNRLYWYRQTLGQGPEFLTYFQNEAQLEKSRLLSDRFSAERPKGSFSTLEIQRTEQGDSAMYLCASSPWGVQSNIQYFGAGTRLSVL.

The V call is TRBV18, the J call TRBJ2-7, with 14 bases lining up with TRBD2. Germline CDR1 is KGHSH and CDR2 is LQKENI. The CDR3 runs 17 residues. With V trimmed by 4 bases and J by 1 base, 6 bases remained unmatched. CDR3 residues: CASSLGTSGGASYEQYF. CDR3 coding DNA: TGTGCCAGCTCACTCGGGACTAGCGGGGGTGCATCCTACGAGCAGTACTTC.

The chain uses TRBV27 and TRBJ1-2; D unclear. Per germline, CDR1 MNHEY and CDR2 SMNVEV (reference sequence). CDR3 length: 19 amino acids. V dropped 6 bases and J dropped 1 base, with 27 bases sitting between them. This chain's CDR3 is CASRQGTGTSRPFNYGYTF. In DNA form, the CDR3 reads TGTGCCAGCAGACAAGGAACGGGAACATCCCGCCCTTTTAACTATGGCTACACCTTC.

The genes are TRBV7-3 and TRBJ2-3; D is perhaps TRBD2 (5 bases). The CDR3 totals 14 residues. Germline V gene data show CDR1 as SGHTA and CDR2 as FQGTGA. Trimming shortened V by 6 bases and J by 0 bases, and 10 bases separated the two germline ends. The CDR3 spells CASRSSGSTDTQYF. CDR3 DNA sequence: TGTGCCAGCAGGTCCTCGGGGAGCACAGATACGCAGTATTTT.

The chain is built from TRBV4-1 and TRBJ2-7, with a tentative D call TRBD1 (8 bases). The CDR3 is 16 residues long. Germline V CDR1 and CDR2: MGHRA, YSYEKL. V gave up 3 bases and J gave up 0 bases, with 15 bases separating them. DNA of the CDR3: TGCGCCAGCAGCCAGCGCACAGGGGGGGCCTCCTACGAGCAGTACTTC. This gives the protein CASSQRTGGASYEQYF.

The V call is TRBV7-9, the J call TRBJ2-1; possibly TRBD1 for D (5 bases). This CDR3 contains 15 residues. In germline, CDR1 is SEHNR, CDR2 FQNEAQ (reference sequence). Trimming removed 6 bases at V and 1 base at J, with 13 bases between. CDR3 sequence reads: CASSPIRDSYNEQFF. The CDR3 region has the DNA TGTGCCAGCAGTCCAATCAGGGATTCCTACAATGAGCAGTTCTTC. The full variable domain, rest sourced from reference TRBV7-9 and TRBJ2-1, is DTGVSQNPRHKITKRGQNVTFRCDPISEHNRLYWYRQTLGQGPEFLTYFQNEAQLEKSRLLSDRFSAERPKGSFSTLEIQRTEQGDSAMYLCASSPIRDSYNEQFFGPGTRLTVL.

V and J are TRBV7-8 and TRBJ2-7, with D perhaps matching TRBD2 (5 bases). V lost 0 bases and J 2 bases, leaving 14 bases between the germline ends. Germline lookup yields CDR1 SGHVS and CDR2 FQNEAQ. The CDR3 contains 16 residues. CDR3 residues: CASSLAHGEFPYEQYF. The CDR3 bases are TGTGCCAGCAGCTTAGCGCACGGGGAGTTCCCCTACGAGCAGTACTTC.

The V gene is TRBV5-4, the J gene TRBJ2-7; TRBD1 agrees at 7 bases. Germline V gene lookup returns CDR1 SGHNT and CDR2 YYREEE (reference sequence). The length of the CDR3 is 13 residues. With V trimmed by 4 bases and J by 3 bases, 4 bases remained unmatched. CDR3 in amino acids: CASSETGLYEQYF. In nucleotides, the CDR3 is TGTGCCAGCAGCGAGACAGGGCTCTACGAGCAGTACTTC.

The chain carries TRBV7-9 and TRBJ2-1; 10 positions match TRBD2. Per the germline V gene, CDR1 is SEHNR and CDR2 is FQNEAQ (reference sequence). CDR3 length equals 13 residues. The junction had 3 bases not matched to a gene; V was cut back by 5 bases and J by 8 bases. This CDR3 is CASSLGTSDEQFF. The CDR3 region has the DNA TGTGCCAGCAGCCTAGGGACTAGCGATGAGCAGTTCTTC.

The CDR3 is CASRGFKETQYF. DNA of the CDR3: TGTGCCAGCAGGGGGTTTAAAGAGACCCAGTACTTC. The chain links TRBV7-9 to TRBJ2-5; no reliable D call. The V gene's germline CDR1 is SEHNR and CDR2 FQNEAQ (reference sequence). The length of the CDR3 is 12 residues. V was pared by 6 bases and J by 3 bases, with 8 bases between.